Sequencing of this T cell receptor beta chain was carried out in a study of blood T cell repertoires in COVID-19 (dated by TCRdb to the early 2020s). Regarding the study in general: The collaborator samples originated in the United States, Italy and Spain and spanned the acute and convalescent phases of COVID-19. Nearly every sample came with metadata listing a de-identified subject ID, COVID-19 status, age in years and sex. Samples were obtained from the ongoing ImmuneRACE study (first 160 participants) and from about 1,300 subjects provided by 6 global collaborators. HLA class I and class II types, where available, came from metadata supplied by the sample provider rather than from assay-based typing. Deeply sampled blood TCRbeta repertoires from subjects exposed to, actively infected with, or recovered from COVID-19 were included in the dataset. The prospective study material was composed of cDNA or gDNA derived from T cells, B-cell-depleted T cells, or PBMCs. The repertoires were released in a freely available public database intended as a resource for research on the immune response to SARS-CoV-2.

The immunoSEQ Assay, a bias-controlled multiplex PCR, was used to amplify TCRbeta CDR3 regions from genomic DNA. The published analysis was carried out like this. Within the assay, amplification of reference gene primers was used to estimate how many nucleated cells each sample contained. To quantify the absolute abundance of each unique TCRbeta CDR3 rearrangement, sequence reads were collapsed and filtered. For each sample, productive Simpson clonality was calculated by taking the square root of Simpson's diversity index across productive rearrangements. As stored in TCRdb, this immuneACCESS dataset retains in-frame rearrangements with V and J assigned. A fraction of the clones does not appear; measured against another copy, unresolved V genes explain less than half of the discrepancy, and the remainder lacks a known reason. V and J calls and clone size follow that table, whereas D and trimming were derived from the DNA. The sample table holds about 160,000 clones, of which approximately 81% were seen once. The ten top clones hold approximately 3.3% of the sample.

V lost 3 bases and J lost 7 bases, and the count of bases not matched to a germline gene is 6. The CDR3 covers 15 residues, taking in both the cysteine and the phenylalanine. Solely the CDR3 DNA is kept, with 45 bases framed from the first base. Reading the germline V gene (reference sequence) gives CDR1 LGHDT and CDR2 YNNKEL. Findings and caveats that apply to the study as a whole: The quantity of clinical and demographic metadata differed by source and by participant and was supplied without curation.

Comment on this clone: Its specific antigen is unknown. The input lacks base qualities; no much larger clone sits a single base away.

Collaborating institutions collected whole blood in K2EDTA tubes following their own protocols. Collaborator samples were shipped for TCRbeta analysis as frozen whole blood, isolated PBMCs, or DNA extracted from either sample type. The sequence was collected from a human donor with acute or convalescent COVID-19. The donor label of this sample is uncertain. The chain links TRBV3-1 (or the pseudogene TRBV3-2) with TRBJ2-1, and TRBD2 aligns with 10 junction nucleotides. The material sequenced was peripheral blood. The CDR3 protein is CASSQLAGAGNEQFF. The nucleotide sequence reads as follows: TGTGCCAGCAGCCAGCTAGCGGGGGCGGGGAATGAGCAGTTCTTC.